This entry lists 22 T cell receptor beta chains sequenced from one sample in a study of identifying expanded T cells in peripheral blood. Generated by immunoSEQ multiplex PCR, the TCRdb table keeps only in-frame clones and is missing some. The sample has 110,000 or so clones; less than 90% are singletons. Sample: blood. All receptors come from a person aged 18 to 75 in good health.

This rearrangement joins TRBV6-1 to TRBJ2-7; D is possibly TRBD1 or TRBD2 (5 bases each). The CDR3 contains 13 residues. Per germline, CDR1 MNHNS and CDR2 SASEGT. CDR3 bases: TGTGCTGTATCGGGGACGGCCTCCTACGAGCAGTACTTC. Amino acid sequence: CAVSGTASYEQYF.

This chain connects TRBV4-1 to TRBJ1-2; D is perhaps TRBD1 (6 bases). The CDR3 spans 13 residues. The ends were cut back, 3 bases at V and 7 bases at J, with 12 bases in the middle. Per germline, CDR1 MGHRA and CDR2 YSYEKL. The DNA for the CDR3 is TGCGCCAGCAGCCAGGCAGGGGACCGTGGCTACACCTTC. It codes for CASSQAGDRGYTF.

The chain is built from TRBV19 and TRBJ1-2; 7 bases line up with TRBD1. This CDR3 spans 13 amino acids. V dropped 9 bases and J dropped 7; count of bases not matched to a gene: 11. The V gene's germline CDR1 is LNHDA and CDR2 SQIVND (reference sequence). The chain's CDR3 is CASNQDRSFGYTF. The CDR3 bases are TGTGCCAGCAATCAGGACAGGAGTTTTGGCTACACCTTC.

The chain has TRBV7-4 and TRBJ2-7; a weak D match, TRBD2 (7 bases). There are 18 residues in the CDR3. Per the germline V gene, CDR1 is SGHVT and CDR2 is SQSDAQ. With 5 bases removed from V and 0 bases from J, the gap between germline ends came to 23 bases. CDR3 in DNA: TGTGCCAGCAGCCCCCTGCAGTGGGCGGGGGCCCTCTCCTACGAGCAGTACTTC. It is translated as CASSPLQWAGALSYEQYF.

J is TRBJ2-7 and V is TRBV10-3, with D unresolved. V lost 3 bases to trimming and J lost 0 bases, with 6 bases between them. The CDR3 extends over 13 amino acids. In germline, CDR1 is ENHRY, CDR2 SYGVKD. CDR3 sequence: CAISDDPSYEQYF. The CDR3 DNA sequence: TGTGCCATCAGTGACGACCCCTCCTACGAGCAGTACTTC.

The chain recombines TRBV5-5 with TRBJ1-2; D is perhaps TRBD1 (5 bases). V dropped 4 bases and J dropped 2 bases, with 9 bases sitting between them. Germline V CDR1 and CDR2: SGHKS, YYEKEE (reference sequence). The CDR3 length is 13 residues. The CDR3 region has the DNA TGTGCCAGCAGCCCTAAGGGGAACTATGGCTACACCTTC. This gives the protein CASSPKGNYGYTF.

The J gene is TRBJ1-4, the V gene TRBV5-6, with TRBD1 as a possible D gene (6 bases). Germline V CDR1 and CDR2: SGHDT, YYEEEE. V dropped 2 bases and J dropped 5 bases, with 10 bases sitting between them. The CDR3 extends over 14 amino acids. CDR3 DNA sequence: TGTGCCAGCAGCTTCCCCACAGGGAATGAAAAACTGTTTTTT. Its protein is CASSFPTGNEKLFF.

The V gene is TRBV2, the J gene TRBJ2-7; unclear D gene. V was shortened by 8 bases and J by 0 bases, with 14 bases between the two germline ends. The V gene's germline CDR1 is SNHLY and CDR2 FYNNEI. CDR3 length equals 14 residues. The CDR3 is CASGQKLSSYEQYF. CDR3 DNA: TGTGCCAGCGGGCAAAAGTTGAGCTCCTACGAGCAGTACTTC. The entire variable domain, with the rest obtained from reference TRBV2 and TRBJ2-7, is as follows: EPEVTQTPSHQVTQMGQEVILRCVPISNHLYFYWYRQILGQKVEFLVSFYNNEISEKSEIFDDQFSVERPDGSNFTLKIRSTKLEDSAMYFCASGQKLSSYEQYFGPGTRLTVT.

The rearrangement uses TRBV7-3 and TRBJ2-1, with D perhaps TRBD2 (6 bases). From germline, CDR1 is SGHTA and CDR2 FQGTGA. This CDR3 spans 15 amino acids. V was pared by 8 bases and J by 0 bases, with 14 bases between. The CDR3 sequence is CASSRDSSSYNEQFF. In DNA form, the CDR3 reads TGTGCCAGCTCCCGGGACTCAAGCTCCTACAATGAGCAGTTCTTC.

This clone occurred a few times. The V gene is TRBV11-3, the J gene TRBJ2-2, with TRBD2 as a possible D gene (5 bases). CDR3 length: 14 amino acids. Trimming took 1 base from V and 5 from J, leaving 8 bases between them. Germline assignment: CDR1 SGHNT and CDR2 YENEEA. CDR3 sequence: CASSLVRGTGELFF. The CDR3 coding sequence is TGTGCCAGCAGCTTAGTCAGAGGGACCGGGGAGCTGTTTTTT.

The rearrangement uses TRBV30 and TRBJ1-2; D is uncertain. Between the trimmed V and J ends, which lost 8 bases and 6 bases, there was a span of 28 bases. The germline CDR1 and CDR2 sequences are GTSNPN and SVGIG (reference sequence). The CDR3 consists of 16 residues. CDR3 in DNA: TGTGCCCTGAGTCGGGCGGGCTACCGACCGACTGATGGCTACACCTTC. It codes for CALSRAGYRPTDGYTF.

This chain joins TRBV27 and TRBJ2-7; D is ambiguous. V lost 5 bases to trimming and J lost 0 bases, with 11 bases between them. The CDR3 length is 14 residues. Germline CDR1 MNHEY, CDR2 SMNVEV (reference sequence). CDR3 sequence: CASSKEAPSYEQYF. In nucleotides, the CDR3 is TGTGCCAGCAGTAAAGAGGCCCCCTCCTACGAGCAGTACTTC.

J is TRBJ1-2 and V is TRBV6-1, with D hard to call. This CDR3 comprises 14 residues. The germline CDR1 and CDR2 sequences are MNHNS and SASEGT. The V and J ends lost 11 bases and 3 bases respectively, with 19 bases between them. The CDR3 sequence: CARGERGPHYGYTF. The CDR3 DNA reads TGTGCCCGGGGAGAACGCGGGCCACACTATGGCTACACCTTC.

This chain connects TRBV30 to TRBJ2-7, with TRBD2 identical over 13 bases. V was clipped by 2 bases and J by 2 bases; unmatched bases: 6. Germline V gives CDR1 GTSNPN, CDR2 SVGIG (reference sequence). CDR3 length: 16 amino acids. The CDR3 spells CAWSIYGTSGAYEQYF. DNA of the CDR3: TGTGCCTGGAGTATATACGGGACTAGCGGGGCCTACGAGCAGTACTTC.

DNA for the CDR3: TGTGCCAGCAGCTTGCCAGGGGGGGAAGCTTTCTTT. Translation: CASSLPGGEAFF. The V and J genes are TRBV7-9 and TRBJ1-1, with 7 bases matching TRBD1. The CDR3 loop spans 12 amino acids. The germline V gene encodes CDR1 SEHNR and CDR2 FQNEAQ (reference sequence). The trim removed 3 bases at V and 8 bases at J, leaving 3 bases unmatched.

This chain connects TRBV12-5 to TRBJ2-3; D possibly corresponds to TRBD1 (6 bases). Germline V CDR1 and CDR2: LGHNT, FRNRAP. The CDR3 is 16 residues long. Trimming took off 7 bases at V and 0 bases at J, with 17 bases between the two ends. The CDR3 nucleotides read TGTGCTAGTGCCAATACTCCAGGGGCAAGCACAGATACGCAGTATTTT. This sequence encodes CASANTPGASTDTQYF. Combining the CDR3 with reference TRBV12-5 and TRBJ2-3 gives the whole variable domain DARVTQTPRHKVTEMGQEVTMRCQPILGHNTVFWYRQTMMQGLELLAYFRNRAPLDDSGMPKDRFSAEMPDATLATLKIQPSEPRDSAVYFCASANTPGASTDTQYFGPGTRLTVL.

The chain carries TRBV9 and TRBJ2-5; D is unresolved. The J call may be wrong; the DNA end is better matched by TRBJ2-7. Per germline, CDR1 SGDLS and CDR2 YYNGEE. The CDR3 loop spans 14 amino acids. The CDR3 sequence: CASSVGTNSYEQYF. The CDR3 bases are TGTGCCAGCAGCGTCGGCACCAACTCCTACGAGCAGTACTTC.

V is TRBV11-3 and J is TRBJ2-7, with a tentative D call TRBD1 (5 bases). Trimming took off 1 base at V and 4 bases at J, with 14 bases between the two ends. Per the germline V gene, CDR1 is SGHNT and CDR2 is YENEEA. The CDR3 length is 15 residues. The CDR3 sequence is CASSLGGDNPYEQYF. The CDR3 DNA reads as TGTGCCAGCAGCTTAGGGGGCGATAACCCATACGAGCAGTACTTC.

Here the CDR3 reads CASSLPQGKGRLNTEAFF. CDR3 coding DNA: TGTGCCAGCAGCTTACCCCAGGGAAAGGGGCGATTGAACACTGAAGCTTTCTTT. This rearrangement joins TRBV11-2 to TRBJ1-1, with D perhaps TRBD1 (5 bases). The germline V gene encodes CDR1 SGHAT and CDR2 FQNNGV. Trimming left V 2 bases short and J 0 bases short, with 19 bases between. This CDR3 is 18 amino acids long.

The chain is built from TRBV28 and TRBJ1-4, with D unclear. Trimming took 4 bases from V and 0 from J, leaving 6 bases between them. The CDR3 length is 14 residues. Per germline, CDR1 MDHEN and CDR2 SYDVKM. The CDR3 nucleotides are TGTGCCAGCAGTTATATTGCAACTAATGAAAAACTGTTTTTT. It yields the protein CASSYIATNEKLFF.

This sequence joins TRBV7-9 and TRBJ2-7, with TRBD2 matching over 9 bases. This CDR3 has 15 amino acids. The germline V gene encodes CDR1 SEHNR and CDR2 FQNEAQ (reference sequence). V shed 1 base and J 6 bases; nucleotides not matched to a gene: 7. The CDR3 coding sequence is TGTGCCAGCAGCTTAGACGGCGGGAGGGGGCTCGAGCAGTACTTC. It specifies CASSLDGGRGLEQYF.

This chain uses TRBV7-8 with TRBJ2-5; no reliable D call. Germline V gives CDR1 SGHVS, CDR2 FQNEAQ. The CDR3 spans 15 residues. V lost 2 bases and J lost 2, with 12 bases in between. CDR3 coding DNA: TGTGCCAGCAGCTTACTGGACCTAAATCAAGAGACCCAGTACTTC. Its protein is CASSLLDLNQETQYF. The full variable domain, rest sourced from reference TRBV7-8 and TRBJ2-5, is GAGVSQSPRYKVAKRGQDVALRCDPISGHVSLFWYQQALGQGPEFLTYFQNEAQLDKSGLPSDRFFAERPEGSVSTLKIQRTQQEDSAVYLCASSLLDLNQETQYFGPGTRLLVL.